This TCR beta chain is drawn from a study of CD8 T cells in Susac syndrome. RNA, at about 0.5 to 1 ug, was reverse transcribed with random hexamers. The CDR3 of TCR beta was amplified by immunoSEQ multiplex PCR across 54 Vbeta and 13 Jbeta. MiXCR, applied by TCRdb to the immunoSEQ multiplex PCR reads, yields one record per CDR3 protein. The table records 150,000 to 190,000 distinct CDR3 sequences, roughly 95% of them present only once. The multiple sclerosis control group consisted of treatment-naive patients whose relapsing-remitting disease, which was either stable or active, fulfilled revised McDonald criteria. Germline lookup yields CDR1 MNHNY and CDR2 SVGAGI (reference sequence). This CDR3 is 13 amino acids long. V trimming: 8 bases; J trimming: 6 bases; junction bases outside the gene matches: 8.

This receptor was identified in a human donor with multiple sclerosis. Sequencing was done on a sample of CD8+ T cells from PBMCs. The chain employs TRBV6-6 and TRBJ2-7; 9 nucleotides match TRBD1. For the CDR3, the DNA is TGTGCCAGCGGATGGGGACAGGGCCCCGAGCAGTACTTC. Its protein is CASGWGQGPEQYF.